This TCR beta chain is from a study of Ad26.COV2.S vaccination and SARS-CoV-2 variants. Overall study context: A participant enrolled in the COV1001 Ad26.COV2.S trial arm provided the sample. Study-wide findings and caveats: Recipients of either vaccine or placebo displayed similar breadth of non-spike TCRs. The TCR-based breadth and depth measures might underestimate overall T cell responses.

Using immunoSEQ multiplex PCR, the repertoire was profiled, and TCRdb retains in-frame clones only, with some absent. The data hold a few hundred thousand clones, with approximately 90% observed a single time. Germline V lookup: CDR1 SGHDT, CDR2 YYEEEE. The length of the CDR3 is 16 residues. The germline V and J ends were trimmed by 4 bases and 8 bases, with 22 bases remaining between them. A remark on this clone: Its antigen is not identified.

Treatment: some 20 received Ad26.COV2.S at low or high dose, single or two shots; about five received placebo; per-sample allocation not given. Sampling happened 63 days after the first vaccine or placebo injection. Sequenced material: peripheral blood, taken in a trial of Ad26.COV2.S vaccine versus placebo. The chain couples TRBV5-6 to TRBJ2-1, with D possibly being TRBD1 or TRBD2 (6 bases each). This TCR was recovered from a person aged 18-60 years who received the Ad26.COV2.S COVID-19 vaccine or a placebo. The CDR3 coding sequence is TGTGCCAGCAGCGTGTTGGGGGGCGCGAGAAAAGATGAGCAGTTCTTC. Protein sequence: CASSVLGGARKDEQFF.